This T cell receptor beta chain stems from a study of blood T cell repertoires in COVID-19. Study overall: Sites across the United States, Italy and Spain contributed samples from acute and convalescent COVID-19. Sample material is recorded as cDNA or gDNA derived from T cells, B-cell-depleted T cells, or PBMCs.

In the original processing: Researchers report that nucleated cell counts were estimated from reference gene primer amplification. Libraries were prepared by immunoSEQ multiplex PCR; TCRdb keeps only in-frame clonotypes and omits some of them. V, J and clone size are those of that table, while D and trimming were read from the DNA. The sample contains approximately 130,000 clones, around 87% of which appear only once. Germline lookup yields CDR1 LNHDA and CDR2 SQIVND (reference sequence). The V and J ends lost 3 bases and 0 bases, in that order; junction bases with no gene match: 3. The CDR3 is 15 residues long.

The chain joins TRBV19 to TRBJ2-3; TRBD1 matches 7 bases. The sample taken for sequencing was peripheral blood. The receptor comes from a man in his 70s with active or convalescent COVID-19. As DNA, the CDR3 is TGTGCCAGTAGTATGGACAGGCGTAGCACAGATACGCAGTATTTT. This sequence encodes CASSMDRRSTDTQYF. Full variable domain (outside the CDR3, taken from reference TRBV19 and TRBJ2-3): DGGITQSPKYLFRKEGQNVTLSCEQNLNHDAMYWYRQDPGQGLRLIYYSQIVNDFQKGDIAEGYSVSREKKESFPLTVTSAQKNPTAFYLCASSMDRRSTDTQYFGPGTRLTVL.